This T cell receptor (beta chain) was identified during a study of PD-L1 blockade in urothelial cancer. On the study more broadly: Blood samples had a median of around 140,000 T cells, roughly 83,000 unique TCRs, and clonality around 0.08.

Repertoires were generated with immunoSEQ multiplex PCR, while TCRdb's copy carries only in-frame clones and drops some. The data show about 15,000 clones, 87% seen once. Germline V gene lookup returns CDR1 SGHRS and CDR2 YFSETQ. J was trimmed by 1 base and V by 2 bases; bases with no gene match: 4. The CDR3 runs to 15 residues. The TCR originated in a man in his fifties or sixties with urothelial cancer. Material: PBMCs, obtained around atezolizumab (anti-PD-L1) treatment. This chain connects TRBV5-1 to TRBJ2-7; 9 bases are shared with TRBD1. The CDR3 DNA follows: TGCGCCAGCAGCTTTGACAGGGGGGAGTCCTACGAGCAGTACTTC. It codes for CASSFDRGESYEQYF.